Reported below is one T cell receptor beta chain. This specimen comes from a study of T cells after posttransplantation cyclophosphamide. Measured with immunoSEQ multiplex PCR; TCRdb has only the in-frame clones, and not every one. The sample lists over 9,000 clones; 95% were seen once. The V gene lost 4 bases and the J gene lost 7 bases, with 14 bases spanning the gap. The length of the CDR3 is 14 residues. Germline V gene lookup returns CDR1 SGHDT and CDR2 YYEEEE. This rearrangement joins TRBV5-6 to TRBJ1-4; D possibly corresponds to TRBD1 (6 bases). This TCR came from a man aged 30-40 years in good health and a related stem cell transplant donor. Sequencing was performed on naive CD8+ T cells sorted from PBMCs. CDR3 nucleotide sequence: TGTGCCAGCAGCAGTCAGGGGCGTCGTGAAAAACTGTTTTTT. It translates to CASSSQGRREKLFF.